These T cell receptor beta chains were read from a single sample in a study of beta chain features in type 1 diabetes. Sequenced by immunoSEQ multiplex PCR; TCRdb stores in-frame clones only, minus some. The sample includes a few hundred thousand clones, roughly 12% of them seen just once. The sample consisted of naive CD4+ T cells from blood. Receptor source: a woman between 18 and 30 years old with type 1 diabetes. The conserved cysteine and the conserved F or W are not part of the CDR3 here.

v_call	j_call	cdr3_aa
TRBV7-9	TRBJ1-1	ASSMGQSNTEAF
TRBV29-1	TRBJ1-2	SVASAGHGYT
TRBV5-1	TRBJ2-2	ASSSAQGTGELF
TRBV9	TRBJ2-7	ASSVDAGGSYEQY
TRBV5-4	TRBJ2-3	ASSEGGPHTDTQY
TRBV20-1	TRBJ2-1	SNTGVNEQF
TRBV2	TRBJ2-1	ASTWQGAKNEQF
TRBV7-2	TRBJ2-2	ASSLPTGELF
TRBV19	TRBJ2-5	ASSLRDTSGTQY
TRBV7-9	TRBJ2-1	ASSKQGGSYNEQF
TRBV11-1	TRBJ1-1	ASSLEFGPSEAF
TRBV18	TRBJ2-7	ASTGLSGGDNEQY
TRBV29-1	TRBJ2-2	SVELVLAGELF
TRBV7-2	TRBJ2-1	ASSFRGGEQF
TRBV7-9	TRBJ2-3	ASDTGGDTQY
TRBV19	TRBJ1-5	ASSKVPRSNQPQH
TRBV30	TRBJ2-3	AWSVVGSTDTQY
TRBV7-9	TRBJ1-6	ASSSKDRDNSPLH
TRBV5-6	TRBJ2-5	ASSGQLETQY
TRBV5-1	TRBJ1-2	APPENYGYT
TRBV10-3	TRBJ2-7	AIGPRGGSGGGEQY
TRBV2	TRBJ2-3	ASSEAGLAGTDTQY
TRBV2	TRBJ2-2	ASSDQGLNTGELF
TRBV6-5	TRBJ1-5	ASSRGQNNQPQH
TRBV10-3	TRBJ2-1	AISESGGGTYNEQF
TRBV6-5	TRBJ2-7	ASSHEQSGSYEQY
TRBV15	TRBJ2-1	ATSRIGLAGRSSYNEQF
TRBV6-5	TRBJ1-1	ASSGQPGTEAF
TRBV4-1	TRBJ1-1	ASSQVLSLNTEAF
TRBV2	TRBJ1-6	ASSVRNSPLH
TRBV6-5	TRBJ2-1	ASSYSWRGRDEQF
TRBV4-3	TRBJ1-1	ASSQDVTGLVGMNTEAF
TRBV29-1	TRBJ2-7	SAIREAEEY
TRBV9	TRBJ2-1	ASSVVQGGNEQF
TRBV4-2	TRBJ1-1	ASSRDTHTEAF
TRBV10-3	TRBJ2-3	AISEAPTRLSTDTQY
TRBV9	TRBJ2-7	ASSVNPVLTAGYEQY
TRBV11-3	TRBJ2-1	ASSFSLAGEPEVGEQF
TRBV12-5	TRBJ1-2	ASGLPPGQGFYGYT
TRBV7-2	TRBJ1-5	ASSSRGNQPQH
TRBV19	TRBJ1-1	ASSGGQGRTEAF
TRBV7-2	TRBJ1-3	ASKVAVSGNTIY
TRBV29-1	TRBJ2-7	SVGTVAGVEQY
TRBV5-1	TRBJ2-1	ASSLPTGAGVDEQF
TRBV7-2	TRBJ1-1	ASSFGRKNTEAF
TRBV5-1	TRBJ2-5	ASSLALAGVKETQY
TRBV19	TRBJ1-5	ASSPLVAGPQH
TRBV7-3	TRBJ1-1	ASSSGQNTEAF